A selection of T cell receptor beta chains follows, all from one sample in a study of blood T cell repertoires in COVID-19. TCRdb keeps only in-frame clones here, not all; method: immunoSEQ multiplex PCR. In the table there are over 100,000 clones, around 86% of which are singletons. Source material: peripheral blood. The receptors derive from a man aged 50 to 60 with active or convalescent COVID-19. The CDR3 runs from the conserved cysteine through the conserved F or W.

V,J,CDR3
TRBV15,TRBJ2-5,CATSRGGTGGRTQYF
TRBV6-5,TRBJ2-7,CASSYSGTGTYEQYF
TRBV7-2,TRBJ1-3,CASSTRQGARGNTIYF
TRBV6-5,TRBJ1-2,CASSSRGQGLDGYTF
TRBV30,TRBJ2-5,CAWGQGARETQYF
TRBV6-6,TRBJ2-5,CASSRPRGQGAGETQYF
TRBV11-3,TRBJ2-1,CASSLSAGVSYNEQFF
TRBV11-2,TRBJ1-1,CASSSQLIGGTEAFF
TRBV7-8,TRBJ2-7,CASSPLESYEQYF
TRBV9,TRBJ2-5,CASSSRTGKETQYF
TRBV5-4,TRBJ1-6,CAFTEGAQNSPLHF
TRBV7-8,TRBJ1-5,CASSEVFAGAGGNQPQHF
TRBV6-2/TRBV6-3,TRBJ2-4,CASSSWGRENIQYF
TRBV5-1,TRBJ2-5,CASSSDRGWAETQYF
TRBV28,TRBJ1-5,CASRTGMVSNQPQHF
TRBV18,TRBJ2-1,CASSPPGGGSYNEQFF
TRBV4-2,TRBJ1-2,CASSQDTGRGYGYTF
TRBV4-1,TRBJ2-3,CASSYQRGFTDTQYF
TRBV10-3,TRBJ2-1,CAISVGGAFYNEQFF
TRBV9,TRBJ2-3,CASSVEHTQYF
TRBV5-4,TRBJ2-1,CASSLETRANNEQFF
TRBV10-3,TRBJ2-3,CAVKRGADADTQYF
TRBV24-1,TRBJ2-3,CATSDFTGSTDTQYF
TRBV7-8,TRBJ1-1,CASRGGRSTNTEAFF
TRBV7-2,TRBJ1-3,CASSFKGGITGNTIYF
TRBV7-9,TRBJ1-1,CASSLAARGTEAFF
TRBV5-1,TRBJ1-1,CASSLGRDFLNTEAFF
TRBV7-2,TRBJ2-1,CASRQQGLMGNEQFF
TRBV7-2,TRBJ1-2,CASSLGAEEDGYTF
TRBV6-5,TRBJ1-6,CASRQGGSPLHF
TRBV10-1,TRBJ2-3,CASSDAGTDTQYF
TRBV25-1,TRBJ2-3,CASSPTGGLTDTQYF
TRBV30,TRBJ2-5,CAWSVGYSQETQYF
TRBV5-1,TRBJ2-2,CASSLRQGAPTGELFF
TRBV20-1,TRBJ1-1,CSASPGQGNTEAFF
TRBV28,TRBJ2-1,CASRGTGGIGNEQFF
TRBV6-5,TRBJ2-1,CASSYWGLGTNEQFF
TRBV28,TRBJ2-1,CASSLFRGRNNEQFF
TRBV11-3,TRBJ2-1,CASSLDIGQGSYNEQFF
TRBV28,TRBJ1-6,CASSKGQGAFYNSPLHF
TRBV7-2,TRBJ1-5,CASSLEGGRDQPQHF
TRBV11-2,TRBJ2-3,CASSLFRLAGLTDTQYF
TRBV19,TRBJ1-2,CASSGGQALNYGYTF
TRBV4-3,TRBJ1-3,CASSQGRGYSGNTIYF
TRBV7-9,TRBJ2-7,CASSFEQGYEQYF
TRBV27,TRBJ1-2,CASSTDRASANYGYTF
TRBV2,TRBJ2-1,CASSELLNEQFF
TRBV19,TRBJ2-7,CASSPRSQAGQGYEQYF
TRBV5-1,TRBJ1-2,CASSTRGQGYSLGYGYTF
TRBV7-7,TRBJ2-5,CASRGGPEETQYF
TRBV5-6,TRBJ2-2,CASSLGGQGPNTGELFF
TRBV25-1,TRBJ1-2,CASSDPGTAVIGYTF
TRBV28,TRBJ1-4,CASSVRQGAGEKLFF
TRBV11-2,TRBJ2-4,CASSPPTSIRNIQYF
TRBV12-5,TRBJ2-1,CASTPGLAGVYNEQFF
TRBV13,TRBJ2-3,CASSFALSYTDTQYF
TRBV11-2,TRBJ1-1,CASSSGQGNTEAFF
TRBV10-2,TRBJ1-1,CASRGWAQGAEAFF